These 17 T cell receptor beta chains originate from one sample sequenced in a study of blood T cell repertoires in COVID-19. Some clones are missing from TCRdb's copy, which holds only in-frame ones; the method was immunoSEQ multiplex PCR. The sample shows about 280,000 clones, approximately 90% of them seen only once. The sample comprised PBMCs or T cells enriched from blood (not recorded which). The receptor set was obtained from a woman younger than 45 with acute COVID-19.

The CDR3: CAIRALGTDTQYF. DNA of the CDR3: TGTGCCATCCGCGCCCTCGGTACAGATACGCAGTATTTT. The chain recombines TRBV6-5 with TRBJ2-3; D unclear. This CDR3 is built from 13 residues. V was clipped by 10 bases and J by 3 bases, with 14 bases between them. Looked up from germline, CDR1 is MNHEY and CDR2 is SVGAGI.

This sequence joins TRBV5-4 and TRBJ2-7; 15 bases are shared with TRBD2. J lost 4 bases, V lost 6 bases, and 5 bases had no gene match. The CDR3 extends over 15 amino acids. CDR1 and CDR2 from the germline V gene are SGHNT and YYREEE (reference sequence). CDR3 region: CASTSGTSGRYEQYF. The CDR3 DNA reads TGTGCCAGCACTTCCGGGACTAGCGGGAGGTACGAGCAGTACTTC.

This chain connects TRBV19 to TRBJ2-3; tentatively, D is TRBD2 (5 bases). The CDR3 covers 15 residues. CDR1 LNHDA and CDR2 SQIVND come from the germline V gene (reference sequence). The germline V and J ends were trimmed by 1 base and 0 bases, with 8 bases remaining between them. The DNA for the CDR3 is TGTGCCAGTAGTATAGGTGTAGCGAGCACAGATACGCAGTATTTT. It translates to CASSIGVASTDTQYF.

This clone has only a few counts. This chain uses TRBV2 with TRBJ2-1; D is possibly TRBD1 (5 bases). Germline V gene lookup returns CDR1 SNHLY and CDR2 FYNNEI. The CDR3 has 13 residues. Deletions cut 1 base from V and 7 bases from J, with 8 bases between. The CDR3, as DNA: TGTGCCAGCAGTGAAGACAGGAGAAATGAGCAGTTCTTC. Amino acid sequence: CASSEDRRNEQFF.

The genes are TRBV19 and TRBJ1-5; perhaps TRBD1 as D (5 bases). The CDR3 totals 13 residues. Germline V gives CDR1 LNHDA, CDR2 SQIVND (reference sequence). V gave up 4 bases and J gave up 8 bases, with 12 bases separating them. The CDR3 is CASSNSGREPQHF. The CDR3 nucleotides read TGTGCCAGTAGTAATTCAGGGCGAGAGCCCCAGCATTTT.

This chain links TRBV7-9 with TRBJ2-5, with 8 positions matching TRBD1. CDR3 size: 13 residues. Germline CDR1 reads SEHNR; CDR2 reads FQNEAQ (reference sequence). Germline trimming cut 5 bases from V and 4 bases from J; bases unmatched to any gene: 3. The CDR3 is CASSTQGGETQYF. The CDR3 DNA reads as TGTGCCAGCAGCACACAGGGGGGAGAGACCCAGTACTTC.

The V gene is TRBV15, the J gene TRBJ2-3, with D perhaps TRBD2 (5 bases). Germline V gene sequence: CDR1 LNHNV, CDR2 YYDKDF (reference sequence). The V gene lost 6 bases and the J gene lost 6 bases, with 16 bases spanning the gap. The CDR3 totals 14 residues. CDR3 protein: CATRGHLASDTQYF. In DNA, the CDR3 is TGTGCCACCAGGGGCCACTTAGCGAGTGATACGCAGTATTTT.

The chain uses TRBV5-1 and TRBJ1-1; TRBD1 matches 8 bases. This CDR3 spans 18 amino acids. The J segment lost 4 bases and the V segment lost 0 bases, leaving 14 bases of the junction unmatched. Per the germline V gene, CDR1 is SGHRS and CDR2 is YFSETQ. The CDR3 nucleotides are TGCGCCAGCAGCTTGGAAGGACAGGGTGTAGGACAGCCCACTGAAGCTTTCTTT. Amino acids: CASSLEGQGVGQPTEAFF.

This chain links TRBV19 with TRBJ1-1; TRBD1 matches 7 bases. CDR3 size: 14 residues. Trimming removed 3 bases from V and 1 base from J; junction bases left unmatched: 2. CDR1 is LNHDA and CDR2 is SQIVND in the germline V gene (reference sequence). The CDR3 coding sequence is TGTGCCAGTAGTATGGGACAGAGGAACACTGAAGCTTTCTTT. This translates into CASSMGQRNTEAFF.

The chain's CDR3 is CASSVELEDTRYNEQFF. For the CDR3, the DNA is TGTGCCAGCAGCGTGGAACTCGAGGACACAAGATACAATGAGCAGTTCTTC. The V call is TRBV9, the J call TRBJ2-1; a possible D gene is TRBD1 (5 bases). This CDR3 contains 17 residues. The germline V gene encodes CDR1 SGDLS and CDR2 YYNGEE. With 2 bases removed from V and 4 bases from J, the gap between germline ends came to 19 bases. The whole variable domain, filled in from reference TRBV9 and TRBJ2-1, reads DSGVTQTPKHLITATGQRVTLRCSPRSGDLSVYWYQQSLDQGLQFLIQYYNGEERAKGNILERFSAQQFPDLHSELNLSSLELGDSALYFCASSVELEDTRYNEQFFGPGTRLTVL.

This rearrangement joins TRBV7-9 to TRBJ2-3; D unclear. CDR3 length equals 15 residues. Trimming shortened V by 2 bases and J by 2 bases, and 11 bases separated the two germline ends. Germline V CDR1 and CDR2: SEHNR, FQNEAQ (reference sequence). The CDR3 here is CASSLWAEITDTQYF. As DNA, the CDR3 is TGTGCCAGCAGCTTATGGGCCGAGATCACAGATACGCAGTATTTT.

The chain combines TRBV3-1 (or the pseudogene TRBV3-2) with TRBJ2-7; 9 nucleotides align to TRBD1. The germline V gene encodes CDR1 LGHDT and CDR2 YNNKEL (reference sequence). There are 16 residues in the CDR3. J was trimmed by 2 bases and V by 4 bases; bases with no gene match: 9. CDR3 coding DNA: TGTGCCAGCAGCCGAAGAACAGGGGGCCGACCCTACGAGCAGTACTTC. As protein: CASSRRTGGRPYEQYF.

The chain recombines TRBV6-2 or TRBV6-3 with TRBJ2-5; 8 bases map to TRBD2. The ends lost 2 bases at V and 7 bases at J; junction bases unmatched: 15. Germline V gene data show CDR1 as MNHEY and CDR2 as SVGEGT. The CDR3 loop spans 17 amino acids. DNA for the CDR3: TGTGCCAGCAGTTACGGAATCATTAGCGGGACGCCGCGGACCCAGTACTTC. As protein: CASSYGIISGTPRTQYF.

This clone was observed a single time. The V and J genes are TRBV6-2 or TRBV6-3 and TRBJ1-1; TRBD1 matches 8 bases. Trimming took 2 bases from V and 8 from J; bases not matched to a gene: 4. The CDR3 contains 13 residues. The germline V gene encodes CDR1 MNHEY and CDR2 SVGEGT. This CDR3 is CASSYPTGAEAFF. The CDR3 coding sequence is TGTGCCAGCAGTTACCCGACAGGGGCCGAAGCTTTCTTT.

The chain has TRBV7-2 and TRBJ1-5; D is perhaps TRBD1 (5 bases). Germline-derived CDR1 and CDR2 are SGHTA and FQGNSA. Trimming shortened V by 5 bases and J by 4 bases, and 9 bases separated the two germline ends. The length of the CDR3 is 13 residues. DNA for the CDR3: TGTGCCAGCAGCGCAGGGTCAAATCAGCCCCAGCATTTT. Translation: CASSAGSNQPQHF.

The rearrangement links TRBV3-1 (or the pseudogene TRBV3-2) to TRBJ2-7, with a possible D match to TRBD1 (5 bases). The CDR3 has 13 amino acids. V was shortened by 0 bases and J by 7 bases, with 10 bases between the two germline ends. The germline CDR1 and CDR2 sequences are LGHDT and YNNKEL (reference sequence). The CDR3 DNA follows: TGTGCCAGCAGCCAAGACAGGGTTAGGGAGCAGTACTTC. Its translation is CASSQDRVREQYF.

The chain couples TRBV19 to TRBJ2-2, with 9 bases lining up with TRBD1. Germline CDR1 and CDR2: LNHDA and SQIVND (reference sequence). Unmatched junction bases numbered 8, after V lost 5 bases and J lost 4 bases. The CDR3 length is 16 residues. The CDR3 region has the DNA TGTGCCAGTAGTCTGGTGGGGACAGGGCCCACCGGGGAGCTGTTTTTT. Protein: CASSLVGTGPTGELFF.